Following are 25 T cell receptor beta chains from one sample sequenced in a study of PD-1 blockade in classical Hodgkin lymphoma. Time point in this sample: cycle 4 day 1 (C4D1), after 6 weeks of nivolumab. Relapse after autologous stem cell transplantation occurred in every patient, and brentuximab vedotin exposure varied. With magnetic negative selection, CD4+ T cells were purified from PBMCs that had been thawed. Data came from immunoSEQ multiplex PCR; TCRdb stores just in-frame clones and leaves some out. The sample holds around 16,000 clones, 60% to 85% seen once. Here the sequenced sample was CD4+ T cells from blood, taken before the fourth cycle of nivolumab. The receptors come from a human donor with classical Hodgkin lymphoma.

This clone appeared a single time. The V and J genes are TRBV5-1 and TRBJ1-1; no clear D. The CDR3 contains 14 residues. The V gene lost 2 bases and the J gene lost 1 base, with 9 bases spanning the gap. The germline gives CDR1 SGHRS, CDR2 YFSETQ. The CDR3 is CASSFWTGNTEAFF. The CDR3 nucleotides are TGCGCCAGCAGCTTTTGGACGGGGAACACTGAAGCTTTCTTT.

V usage is TRBV5-5 and J usage is TRBJ1-1; maybe TRBD1 (6 bases). The CDR3 has 16 amino acids. The ends were cut back, 0 bases at V and 6 bases at J, with 18 bases in the middle. Germline V lookup: CDR1 SGHKS, CDR2 YYEKEE (reference sequence). This CDR3 reads CASSLARHREGAEAFF. DNA of the CDR3: TGTGCCAGCAGCTTGGCTAGGCACAGGGAAGGGGCTGAAGCTTTCTTT.

The chain couples TRBV18 to TRBJ1-1, with D possibly being TRBD1 (6 bases). The ends were cut back, 2 bases at V and 11 bases at J, with 12 bases in the middle. Germline loops: CDR1 KGHSH, CDR2 LQKENI. The CDR3 runs 12 residues. As DNA, the CDR3 is TGTGCCAGCTCACCAGAAGGGGGTTCGGCTTTCTTT. Amino acids: CASSPEGGSAFF.

The count of this clone is one. The chain employs TRBV10-3 and TRBJ2-1, with 7 bases identical to TRBD2. The CDR3 extends over 16 amino acids. Losses at the gene ends were 4 bases for V and 10 bases for J; bases not matched to a gene: 16. The germline gives CDR1 ENHRY, CDR2 SYGVKD. The CDR3 spells CAISGQARTSTLEQFF. CDR3 bases: TGTGCCATCAGTGGCCAGGCTCGGACTAGTACATTAGAGCAGTTCTTC.

The V call is TRBV5-1, the J call TRBJ2-5; no reliable D call. V shed 5 bases and J shed 2 bases, with 4 bases lying between them. Germline lookup yields CDR1 SGHRS and CDR2 YFSETQ. The CDR3 is 11 amino acids. The CDR3 DNA sequence: TGCGCCAGCAGTTCTCAAGAGACCCAGTACTTC. This gives the protein CASSSQETQYF.

This clone was observed a handful of times. The chain uses TRBV5-1 and TRBJ2-2, with D perhaps matching TRBD1 (7 bases). Trimming shortened V by 4 bases and J by 4 bases, and 11 bases separated the two germline ends. Germline V gene lookup returns CDR1 SGHRS and CDR2 YFSETQ. This CDR3 has 14 residues. CDR3: CASSAGQSTGELFF. The CDR3 nucleotides read TGCGCCAGCAGCGCGGGACAGTCCACCGGGGAGCTGTTTTTT. Full variable domain (outside the CDR3, taken from reference TRBV5-1 and TRBJ2-2): KAGVTQTPRYLIKTRGQQVTLSCSPISGHRSVSWYQQTPGQGLQFLFEYFSETQRNKGNFPGRFSGRQFSNSRSEMNVSTLELGDSALYLCASSAGQSTGELFFGEGSRLTVL.

CDR3 nucleotide sequence: TGTGCCAGCAGGCGTTGGTCATCGGATACGCAGTATTTT. It codes for CASRRWSSDTQYF. V and J are TRBV6-5 and TRBJ2-3; D remains unclear. Trimming stripped 6 bases from V and 6 bases from J, with 13 bases between. The V gene's germline CDR1 is MNHEY and CDR2 SVGAGI. This CDR3 is 13 amino acids long.

The genes are TRBV10-1 and TRBJ1-2, with D maybe TRBD1 (5 bases). This CDR3 region has 15 residues. V was clipped by 6 bases and J by 3 bases, with 17 bases between them. CDR1 and CDR2 (germline): WNHNN, SYGVQD (reference sequence). CDR3 sequence: CASSLQEGRYYGYTF. In DNA form, the CDR3 reads TGCGCCAGCAGCCTGCAGGAGGGGCGCTACTATGGCTACACCTTC.

The J gene is TRBJ2-7, the V gene TRBV28; 7 positions match TRBD1. The junction had 3 bases not matched to a gene; V was cut back by 5 bases and J by 2 bases. Germline loops: CDR1 MDHEN, CDR2 SYDVKM. The CDR3 length is 13 residues. The CDR3 loop reads CASSPGGPYEQYF. Written as DNA, the CDR3 is TGTGCCAGCAGTCCAGGGGGTCCCTACGAGCAGTACTTC. The complete variable domain, with remaining parts taken from reference TRBV28 and TRBJ2-7, reads DVKVTQSSRYLVKRTGEKVFLECVQDMDHENMFWYRQDPGLGLRLIYFSYDVKMKEKGDIPEGYSVSREKKERFSLILESASTNQTSMYLCASSPGGPYEQYFGPGTRLTVT.

J is TRBJ2-3 and V is TRBV10-1, with 7 bases lining up with TRBD2. CDR3 length: 16 residues. Germline loops: CDR1 WNHNN, CDR2 SYGVQD (reference sequence). With 1 base clipped from V and 0 bases from J, the junction kept 4 bases outside the gene matches. The CDR3 region has the DNA TGCGCCAGCAGTGAGTTGATTAGCGGGAGCACAGATACGCAGTATTTT. Encoded protein: CASSELISGSTDTQYF.

This rearrangement joins TRBV5-1 to TRBJ2-5; 8 bases are a match to TRBD1. V was clipped by 0 bases and J by 5 bases; unmatched bases: 6. The CDR3 loop spans 15 amino acids. Germline V gene lookup returns CDR1 SGHRS and CDR2 YFSETQ. The CDR3 region is CASSLDGQGPETQYF. The CDR3 region has the DNA TGCGCCAGCAGCTTGGACGGACAGGGTCCGGAGACCCAGTACTTC.

CDR3 DNA: TGTGCCAGCAGTTTATCCGGGAATCAGCCCCAGCATTTT. Translation gives CASSLSGNQPQHF. The genes are TRBV27 and TRBJ1-5; D is ambiguous. CDR1 is MNHEY, CDR2 SMNVEV, per germline (reference sequence). V was pared by 0 bases and J by 4 bases, with 4 bases between. This CDR3 has 13 amino acids.

This clone was observed a few times. CDR3 sequence: CASSISGYTGELFF. DNA of the CDR3: TGTGCCAGTAGTATAAGCGGATACACCGGGGAGCTGTTTTTT. The chain couples TRBV19 to TRBJ2-2; TRBD2 might be the D (5 bases). The germline V gene encodes CDR1 LNHDA and CDR2 SQIVND (reference sequence). With 2 bases removed from V and 3 bases from J, the gap between germline ends came to 7 bases. The CDR3 runs to 14 residues.

V and J are TRBV6-5 and TRBJ1-3; TRBD1 agrees at 7 bases. The CDR3 consists of 15 residues. J gave up 0 bases and V 4 bases, and 3 bases lay outside the gene matches. Per germline, CDR1 MNHEY and CDR2 SVGAGI. The CDR3 loop is CASSSDRDSGNTIYF. As DNA, the CDR3 is TGTGCCAGCAGTTCTGACAGGGACTCTGGAAACACCATATATTTT.

The V call is TRBV14, the J call TRBJ1-1; D is unresolved. V was pared by 2 bases and J by 0 bases, with 4 bases between. Germline loops: CDR1 SGHDN, CDR2 FVKESK. The CDR3 contains 13 residues. The CDR3 DNA reads as TGTGCCAGCAGCCAAAACCTGAACACTGAAGCTTTCTTT. Translation: CASSQNLNTEAFF.

The genes are TRBV29-1 and TRBJ2-7; a weak D match, TRBD2 (6 bases). The germline gives CDR1 SQVTM, CDR2 ANQGSEA. V was pared by 3 bases and J by 7 bases, with 13 bases between. CDR3 length: 12 amino acids. CDR3 nucleotides: TGCAGCGTTGACGGCAGGGCGGGGGAGCAGTACTTC. Residues: CSVDGRAGEQYF.

The chain links TRBV9 to TRBJ2-6, with D hard to call. The CDR3 has 13 residues. The V gene's germline CDR1 is SGDLS and CDR2 YYNGEE. V lost 3 bases and J lost 4, with 5 bases in between. The CDR3 spells CASSAYGANVLTF. DNA of the CDR3: TGTGCCAGCAGCGCGTACGGGGCCAACGTCCTGACTTTC.

This sequence joins TRBV2 and TRBJ1-3; D gene unclear. The germline V gene has CDR1 SNHLY and CDR2 FYNNEI. V lost 5 bases to trimming and J lost 2 bases, with 4 bases between them. The CDR3 loop spans 12 amino acids. CDR3 amino acids: CASSRPGNTIYF. CDR3 sequence (DNA): TGTGCCAGCAGTAGACCTGGAAACACCATATATTTT.

V and J are TRBV7-2 and TRBJ2-7; D not certain. V shed 5 bases and J shed 4 bases, with 15 bases lying between them. Germline values: CDR1 SGHTA, CDR2 FQGNSA. This CDR3 has 14 amino acids. CDR3 residues: CASSMLPGWYEQYF. The CDR3 coding sequence is TGTGCCAGCAGCATGCTACCAGGTTGGTACGAGCAGTACTTC.

In this sample, this clone turned up once. This rearrangement joins TRBV7-9 to TRBJ1-1; 10 bases map to TRBD1. CDR3 length: 16 amino acids. The junction had 7 bases not matched to a gene; V was cut back by 1 base and J by 5 bases. The V gene's germline CDR1 is SEHNR and CDR2 FQNEAQ (reference sequence). CDR3 in DNA: TGTGCCAGCAGCTTAGGGTCTGGGACAGGGGTAACTGAAGCTTTCTTT. Its translation: CASSLGSGTGVTEAFF.

The chain is built from TRBV30 and TRBJ1-5; no definite D call. This CDR3 is built from 15 residues. The germline V gene encodes CDR1 GTSNPN and CDR2 SVGIG (reference sequence). Trimming pared 6 bases from V and 5 bases from J, leaving 20 bases between. DNA for the CDR3: TGTGCCTGCGGGCACCGCAATCCCGAGGATCAGCCCCAGCATTTT. It encodes CACGHRNPEDQPQHF. Full variable domain (rest looked up from reference TRBV30 and TRBJ1-5): SQTIHQWPATLVQPVGSPLSLECTVEGTSNPNLYWYRQAAGRGLQLLFYSVGIGQISSEVPQNLSASRPQDRQFILSSKKLLLSDSGFYLCACGHRNPEDQPQHFGDGTRLSIL.

CDR3 in DNA: TGTGCCAGTAGTATAGACCGGGACAAGGTTTTTGGCTACACCTTC. Protein: CASSIDRDKVFGYTF. This sequence joins TRBV19 and TRBJ1-2; D perhaps matches TRBD1 (6 bases). The germline gives CDR1 LNHDA, CDR2 SQIVND (reference sequence). The CDR3 length is 15 residues. With 0 bases removed from V and 7 bases from J, the gap between germline ends came to 15 bases.

The chain has TRBV30 and TRBJ2-2; TRBD2 matches 10 bases. Germline assignment: CDR1 GTSNPN and CDR2 SVGIG (reference sequence). This CDR3 spans 16 amino acids. With 2 bases clipped from V and 7 bases from J, the junction kept 10 bases outside the gene matches. The CDR3 coding sequence is TGTGCCTGGAGTCCGGGGCTAGCGGGAGTCGTCGGGGAGCTGTTTTTT. It translates to CAWSPGLAGVVGELFF.

The genes are TRBV15 and TRBJ1-1; possibly TRBD1 for D (6 bases). The V gene lost 3 bases and the J gene lost 4 bases, with 6 bases spanning the gap. Germline CDR1 LNHNV, CDR2 YYDKDF (reference sequence). This CDR3 has 12 residues. The CDR3 spells CATSSRGTEAFF. CDR3 DNA sequence: TGTGCCACCAGCAGCAGGGGCACTGAAGCTTTCTTT.

The J gene is TRBJ2-5, the V gene TRBV5-1; TRBD2 agrees at 9 bases. The CDR3 is 13 residues long. CDR1 SGHRS and CDR2 YFSETQ come from the germline V gene. The V and J ends lost 6 bases and 3 bases, in that order; junction bases with no gene match: 3. The CDR3 nucleotides are TGCGCCAGCATGGTAGCGGGAGAAGAGACCCAGTACTTC. Protein sequence: CASMVAGEETQYF.